The 21 T cell receptor beta chains below all came from one sample that was sequenced in a study of shared T cell receptors in the human thymus. Sequencing was performed with immunoSEQ multiplex PCR; in TCRdb, only in-frame clones are kept and a portion is missing. The table has hundreds of thousands of clones, about 90% seen once. The sample also formed part of further work on human thymus T cells.

Specimen: thymocytes. The receptors come from a boy in the first two years of life with a congenital heart defect.

This chain links TRBV19 with TRBJ1-1, with D possibly TRBD1 on 5 matching bases. Trimming left V 5 bases short and J 0 bases short, with 10 bases between. This CDR3 is 14 amino acids long. Germline V lookup: CDR1 LNHDA, CDR2 SQIVND (reference sequence). Here the CDR3 DNA reads TGTGCCAGTAGTCCTTCGGGGGTGAACACTGAAGCTTTCTTT. This sequence encodes CASSPSGVNTEAFF.

Remarks on this clone: Germline and junction disagree at one end, which may indicate a read error. The sample holds other DNA sequences that translate to the same CDR3. V usage is TRBV28 and J usage is TRBJ1-6, with 7 bases identical to TRBD1. The CDR3 is made up of 18 amino acids. Germline V lookup: CDR1 MDHEN, CDR2 SYDVKM. The CDR3 here is CASSPGTDPSKGNSPLHF. CDR3 in DNA: TGTGCCAGCAGCCCAGGGACAGATCCCAGTAAGGGTAATTCCCCCCTCCACTTT.

The chain carries TRBV14 and TRBJ2-7; 8 bases fit TRBD1. Germline V gene data show CDR1 as SGHDN and CDR2 as FVKESK. V was pared by 4 bases and J by 3 bases, with 14 bases of the junction left unmatched. There are 17 residues in the CDR3. The CDR3, as DNA: TGTGCCAGCAGCCCCCCGGAGGGCAGGGGGCGGCACTACGAGCAGTACTTC. Translated: CASSPPEGRGRHYEQYF.

The chain combines TRBV19 with TRBJ1-2; maybe TRBD1 (6 bases). Trimming removed 7 bases from V and 0 bases from J, with 12 bases in between. CDR1 LNHDA and CDR2 SQIVND come from the germline V gene (reference sequence). CDR3 size: 14 residues. The DNA of the CDR3 is TGTGCCAGTACCGCGGACAGTTCTAACTATGGCTACACCTTC. Residues: CASTADSSNYGYTF.

This clone was detected only once. This chain links TRBV4-1 with TRBJ2-2, with 10 bases identical to TRBD2. Germline V CDR1 and CDR2: MGHRA, YSYEKL. This CDR3 has 18 residues. V lost 1 base to trimming and J lost 5 bases; unmatched junction nucleotides: 10. The CDR3, as DNA: TGCGCCAGCAGCCAAGTAGCCAGCGGGAGGGCACGGACCGGGGAGCTGTTTTTT. Its translation: CASSQVASGRARTGELFF.

The V call is TRBV10-3, the J call TRBJ1-1; TRBD1 matches 9 bases. Germline values: CDR1 ENHRY, CDR2 SYGVKD. The CDR3 has 14 residues. Germline trimming cut 6 bases from V and 1 base from J; bases unmatched to any gene: 3. The CDR3 bases are TGTGCCATCAGGGGGGGACAGGGGAACACTGAAGCTTTCTTT. Translation: CAIRGGQGNTEAFF.

This chain joins TRBV14 and TRBJ2-7, with TRBD1 matching over 10 bases. Germline CDR1 is SGHDN and CDR2 is FVKESK. V dropped 4 bases and J dropped 6; count of bases not matched to a gene: 6. CDR3 size: 14 residues. This CDR3 reads CASSPWTGGFEQYF. For the CDR3, the DNA is TGTGCCAGCAGCCCCTGGACAGGGGGGTTCGAGCAGTACTTC.

The chain recombines TRBV9 with TRBJ1-4; possible D gene TRBD1, 6 bases. The CDR3 covers 14 residues. Per germline, CDR1 SGDLS and CDR2 YYNGEE. V lost 3 bases and J lost 6, with 12 bases in between. CDR3 residues: CASSAGGGDEKLFF. Written as DNA, the CDR3 is TGTGCCAGCAGCGCGGGGGGCGGGGATGAAAAACTGTTTTTT.

The chain combines TRBV21-1 with TRBJ1-4; the table's D call TRBD1 went unverified against the DNA. TRBV21-1 is tagged as a pseudogene. The CDR3 runs 17 residues. CDR3 sequence reads: CASSTYIGGQGGEKLFF. The CDR3 nucleotides read TGTGCCAGCAGCACCTATATTGGGGGACAGGGAGGTGAAAAACTGTTTTTT.

V is TRBV6-6 and J is TRBJ1-5; D perhaps matches TRBD1 (6 bases). This CDR3 contains 15 residues. Deletions cut 5 bases from V and 5 bases from J, with 16 bases between. Germline loops: CDR1 MNHNY, CDR2 SVGAGI (reference sequence). This CDR3 reads CASSTDRRTHQPQHF. The CDR3 region has the DNA TGTGCCAGCAGTACGGACAGAAGAACCCATCAGCCCCAGCATTTT.

CDR3 loop: CASSDPTLAGPVRSKNIQYF. CDR3 nucleotide sequence: TGTGCCAGCAGTGATCCGACATTAGCGGGACCGGTGCGCAGCAAAAACATTCAGTACTTC. The V call is TRBV6-4, the J call TRBJ2-4; 8 positions agree with TRBD2. V lost 3 bases, J lost 3 bases, and 19 bases stayed unmatched. This CDR3 region has 20 residues. The germline CDR1 and CDR2 sequences are MRHNA and SNTAGT.

In this sample, this clone turned up once. The rearrangement uses TRBV29-1 and TRBJ1-3; D not resolved. Germline V gives CDR1 SQVTM, CDR2 ANQGSEA. This CDR3 is 15 amino acids long. Between the trimmed V and J ends, which lost 5 bases and 4 bases, there was a span of 18 bases. Written as DNA, the CDR3 is TGCAGCGTTTCATTGGCAGCGACTTACGGAAACACCATATATTTT. Translated, it gives CSVSLAATYGNTIYF.

This clone was detected once. The chain uses TRBV7-9 and TRBJ1-1; tentatively, D is TRBD1 (5 bases). CDR1 SEHNR and CDR2 FQNEAQ come from the germline V gene (reference sequence). This CDR3 spans 14 amino acids. V was pared by 5 bases and J by 7 bases, with 17 bases between. The CDR3, as DNA: TGTGCCAGCAGCCTATTTCAGGGTTGCAGTGAAGCTTTCTTT. Translated, it gives CASSLFQGCSEAFF.

This chain's CDR3 is CARFAQGHPEAFF. CDR3 nucleotides: TGTGCCAGATTCGCTCAGGGTCATCCTGAAGCTTTCTTT. The V and J genes are TRBV2 and TRBJ1-1, with a weak D call TRBD1 (5 bases). This CDR3 is built from 13 residues. The V end lost 9 bases, the J end lost 6 bases, and 17 bases lay between the germline ends. Per the germline V gene, CDR1 is SNHLY and CDR2 is FYNNEI. The whole variable domain, filled in from reference TRBV2 and TRBJ1-1, reads EPEVTQTPSHQVTQMGQEVILRCVPISNHLYFYWYRQILGQKVEFLVSFYNNEISEKSEIFDDQFSVERPDGSNFTLKIRSTKLEDSAMYFCARFAQGHPEAFFGQGTRLTVV.

The chain carries TRBV5-1 and TRBJ2-7; TRBD1 is a possible D gene (6 bases). This CDR3 contains 17 residues. Germline V gene data show CDR1 as SGHRS and CDR2 as YFSETQ. Trimming removed 2 bases at V and 2 bases at J, with 20 bases between. CDR3 in DNA: TGCGCCAGCAGCTTTGCCAAAGACAGGAGTAGCCCCTACGAGCAGTACTTC. As protein: CASSFAKDRSSPYEQYF.

The CDR3 DNA is TGCGCCAGCAGCCAGGGGAGACAGGTCCACGAGCAGTACTTC. Its protein is CASSQGRQVHEQYF. The chain uses TRBV4-3 and TRBJ2-7, with a tentative D call TRBD1 (6 bases). Trimming stripped 3 bases from V and 5 bases from J, with 14 bases between. The germline V gene has CDR1 LGHNA and CDR2 YSLEER. This CDR3 region has 14 residues.

V and J are TRBV6-5 and TRBJ1-2; weak D call: TRBD1 (5 bases). V gave up 2 bases and J gave up 2 bases, with 9 bases separating them. The germline V gene encodes CDR1 MNHEY and CDR2 SVGAGI. The CDR3 extends over 14 amino acids. CDR3 amino acids: CASSYIGENYGYTF. The CDR3 nucleotides are TGTGCCAGCAGTTACATAGGGGAAAACTATGGCTACACCTTC.

The V and J genes are TRBV7-2 and TRBJ1-2; 11 positions agree with TRBD1. The V and J ends lost 1 base and 4 bases, in that order; junction bases with no gene match: 11. The germline V gene has CDR1 SGHTA and CDR2 FQGNSA. The CDR3 is made up of 18 amino acids. CDR3 sequence (DNA): TGTGCCAGCAGCTTAGATTCCGGGACAGGGGGACCACTCTATGGCTACACCTTC. Its protein product is CASSLDSGTGGPLYGYTF.

The genes are TRBV6-1 and TRBJ2-7; 11 nucleotides line up with TRBD2. Germline V gene lookup returns CDR1 MNHNS and CDR2 SASEGT. J lost 7 bases, V lost 1 base, and 12 bases had no gene match. The CDR3 spans 17 residues. The DNA for the CDR3 is TGTGCCAGCAGTGAAGGAGGGGTGACTAGCGGGAAGGGTGAGCAGTACTTC. This translates into CASSEGGVTSGKGEQYF.

Comments on this clone: The sample has other DNA sequences that encode this CDR3 too. The chain carries TRBV5-6 and TRBJ1-6; D is possibly TRBD1 (6 bases). Looked up from germline, CDR1 is SGHDT and CDR2 is YYEEEE. The CDR3 extends over 16 amino acids. The V gene lost 3 bases and the J gene lost 0 bases, with 10 bases spanning the gap. The DNA of the CDR3 is TGTGCCAGCAGCTCAGGACAGAGCTCCTATAATTCACCCCTCCACTTT. Amino acid sequence: CASSSGQSSYNSPLHF.

This clone was seen only once. V gene TRBV15 combines with J gene TRBJ2-7; 9 bases are a match to TRBD1. The CDR3 is 13 amino acids. Germline V CDR1 and CDR2: LNHNV, YYDKDF (reference sequence). The trim removed 3 bases at V and 6 bases at J, leaving 3 bases unmatched. As DNA, the CDR3 is TGTGCCACCAGCAGGACGACAGGGGGCGAGCAGTACTTC. Its protein product is CATSRTTGGEQYF.